These T cell receptor beta chains were read from a single sample in a study of blood T cell repertoires in COVID-19. TCRdb keeps only in-frame clones here, not all; method: immunoSEQ multiplex PCR. The sample lists 30,000 to 40,000 clones, more than 75% seen once, with 60% to 80% in the top ten. The sequenced sample was peripheral blood. These receptors all stem from a man aged 70 or older with acute or convalescent COVID-19. Each CDR3 is given with its conserved first and last residue. A D gene is named only where the DNA matches it firmly. Clone size is not always given. Where it is, it says once, few, many or a class for expanded clones.

J | D | length | V | size | DNA | CDR3
TRBJ2-3 | - | 14 | TRBV7-2 | - | TGTGCCAGCAGCTTCGGGACTCTCACAGATACGCAGTATTTT | CASSFGTLTDTQYF
TRBJ2-7 | - | 15 | TRBV7-2 | once | TGTGCCAGCAGCCCCCGCCGGGAAAATAACTACGAGCAGTACTTC | CASSPRRENNYEQYF
TRBJ2-1 | TRBD2 | 18 | TRBV5-5 | - | TGTGCCAGCAGCTTGATGCTACTAGCGGGACGCTCCTACAATGAGCAGTTCTTC | CASSLMLLAGRSYNEQFF
TRBJ2-3 | TRBD2 | 14 | TRBV29-1 | - | TGCAGCTCTGGCGGGAGCATGGGCACAGATACGCAGTATTTT | CSSGGSMGTDTQYF
TRBJ2-1 | - | 12 | TRBV4-2 | - | TGTGCCAGCAGCCAAGATACGAGTGAGCAGTTCTTC | CASSQDTSEQFF
TRBJ2-1 | TRBD1 | 15 | TRBV5-1 | - | TGCGCCAGCAGCTTCCATTACAGGGGCGGCAATGAGCAGTTCTTC | CASSFHYRGGNEQFF
TRBJ2-2 | - | 16 | TRBV4-3 | - | TGCGCCAGCAGCCAAGATGGGGCCAGGGGATCCGGGGAGCTGTTTTTT | CASSQDGARGSGELFF
TRBJ1-2 | TRBD1 | 18 | TRBV30 | - | TGTGCCTCCCGAATCCGACAGGGCGCGTTCACCACTCGCTATGGCTACACCTTC | CASRIRQGAFTTRYGYTF
TRBJ2-1 | TRBD2 | 15 | TRBV27 | once | TGTGCCAGCAGTTTAAGTCTAGCGGGATACAATGAGCAGTTCTTC | CASSLSLAGYNEQFF
TRBJ2-2 | TRBD2 | 18 | TRBV19 | - | TGTGCCAGTAGTATTCGGACTAGCGGGAGGGGGGACACCGGGGAGCTGTTTTTT | CASSIRTSGRGDTGELFF
TRBJ2-5 | TRBD2 | 17 | TRBV18 | - | TGTGCCAGCTCACCAGCGGCGAAGACGGGGGGGGAAGAGACCCAGTACTTC | CASSPAAKTGGEETQYF
TRBJ1-1 | - | 14 | TRBV18 | once | TGTGCCAGCTCACCCCAGGGTATGAACACTGAAGCTTTCTTT | CASSPQGMNTEAFF
TRBJ2-2 | - | 15 | TRBV30 | - | TGTGCCTGGAGTGTATGGCTAGCCCAAACCGGGGAGCTGTTTTTT | CAWSVWLAQTGELFF
TRBJ2-1 | TRBD2 | 18 | TRBV4-3 | - | TGCGCCAGCAGCCAAGTCCATAGCGGGAGGCCCCGGGTTGGTGAGCAGTTCTTC | CASSQVHSGRPRVGEQFF
TRBJ1-3 | - | 15 | TRBV28 | few | TGTGCCAGCAGTGCCTGGCCCAGCTCTGGAAACACCATATATTTT | CASSAWPSSGNTIYF
TRBJ1-5 | - | 13 | TRBV27 | few | TGTGCCAGCAGTTTATCATACAATCAGCCCCAGCATTTT | CASSLSYNQPQHF
TRBJ1-3 | - | 15 | TRBV5-4 | - | TGTGCCAGCAGTTCTGGACAGATCTCTGGAAACACCATATATTTT | CASSSGQISGNTIYF
TRBJ1-4 | - | 15 | TRBV5-5 | - | TGTGCCAGCAGCGGGGGGGTCCGCTTCGAAGAAAAACTGTTTTTT | CASSGGVRFEEKLFF
TRBJ1-2 | TRBD1 | 14 | TRBV5-5 | - | TGTGCCAGCAGTGTGGGACAGTCTGACTATGGCTACACCTTC | CASSVGQSDYGYTF
TRBJ1-1 | - | 14 | TRBV18 | few | TGTGCCAGCTCCCCTCCGTCGGGTGGCACTGAAGCTTTCTTT | CASSPPSGGTEAFF
TRBJ2-1 | - | 16 | TRBV18 | - | TGTGCCAGCTCACCTCCGACTAGAGCCCGTATCTATGAGCAGTTCTTC | CASSPPTRARIYEQFF
TRBJ2-2 | - | 15 | TRBV5-1 | - | TGCGCCAGCAGTTTCAGGGCTACGAACACCGGGGAGCTGTTTTTT | CASSFRATNTGELFF
TRBJ1-2 | - | 15 | TRBV7-2 | - | TGTGCCAGCAGCTTAGCGCGACAGGACATCTATGGCTACACCTTC | CASSLARQDIYGYTF
TRBJ1-5 | - | 16 | TRBV6-1 | - | TGTGCCAGCAGTGAAGGAGGGCCGAATAGCAATCAGCCCCAGCATTTT | CASSEGGPNSNQPQHF
TRBJ1-5 | - | 16 | TRBV28 | few | TGTGCCAGCAGGGCTACGACAGGTGGGGGCAATCAGCCCCAGCATTTT | CASRATTGGGNQPQHF
TRBJ2-2 | TRBD2 | 17 | TRBV5-1 | - | TGCGCCAGCAGTATCGGGACTAGCGGGCCAAACACCGGGGAGCTGTTTTTT | CASSIGTSGPNTGELFF
TRBJ1-4 | - | 13 | TRBV3-1/TRBV3-2 | - | TGTGCCAGCAGCCAACTTACTAATGAAAAACTGTTTTTT | CASSQLTNEKLFF
TRBJ1-1 | - | 14 | TRBV7-2 | - | TGTGCCAGCAGCTCGTTCCCGGGTGAGACTGAAGCTTTCTTT | CASSSFPGETEAFF
TRBJ1-5 | - | 15 | TRBV3-1/TRBV3-2 | - | TGTGCCAGCAGACAAACAGGGCGACGAAATCAGCCCCAGCATTTT | CASRQTGRRNQPQHF
TRBJ2-7 | - | 15 | TRBV6-5 | many | TGTGCCAGCTCCGAAGATAGCGAAAGCTCCTACGAGCAGTACTTC | CASSEDSESSYEQYF
TRBJ1-3 | TRBD1 | 16 | TRBV15 | - | TGTGCCACCAGCAGAGACTTTGGACAGGCCGGAAACACCATATATTTT | CATSRDFGQAGNTIYF
TRBJ2-7 | TRBD1 | 14 | TRBV3-1/TRBV3-2 | once | TGTGCCAGCACCGTCTCGGGACAGGGGACGACGCAGTACTTC | CASTVSGQGTTQYF
TRBJ2-1 | - | 16 | TRBV4-3 | once | TGCGCCAGCAGCCAAAGGGACTCCTGGGCCCCGGGGGAGCAGTTCTTC | CASSQRDSWAPGEQFF
TRBJ2-2 | TRBD2 | 15 | TRBV7-2 | - | TGTGCCAGCAGCCCACTAGCGGCGGGATACGGGGAGCTGTTTTTT | CASSPLAAGYGELFF
TRBJ2-7 | TRBD2 | 13 | TRBV30 | once | TGTGCCTGGAGTTCCGGGGGGGTTTACGAGCAGTACTTC | CAWSSGGVYEQYF
TRBJ2-7 | - | 16 | TRBV19 | once | TGTGCCAGTAGCCTTGGCTATGGGGAGAGCTCCTACGAGCAGTACTTC | CASSLGYGESSYEQYF
TRBJ1-4 | - | 10 | TRBV20-1 | once | TGCAGTGCTAATGGCGAAAAACTGTTTTTT | CSANGEKLFF
TRBJ1-5 | TRBD1 | 12 | TRBV19 | few | TGTGCCAGTAGTCCCATGGACAGGGACGTGCATTTT | CASSPMDRDVHF
TRBJ1-3 | - | 15 | TRBV9 | - | TGTGCCAGCAGCGCTCGGCACCGGGGTCGAAACACCATATATTTT | CASSARHRGRNTIYF
TRBJ1-5 | - | 18 | TRBV11-2 | - | TGTGCCAGCAGCTCCAGGACACGGCTCACGGTAGGGAAACAGCCCCAGCATTTT | CASSSRTRLTVGKQPQHF
TRBJ2-5 | TRBD1 | 15 | TRBV27 | - | TGTGCCAGCAGTCCCTCTCGACAGGGGCAAGAGACCCAGTACTTC | CASSPSRQGQETQYF
TRBJ2-5 | - | 12 | TRBV29-1 | - | TGCAGCGTTGAAGATCTAGGAGAGACCCAGTACTTC | CSVEDLGETQYF
TRBJ1-6 | TRBD1 | 14 | TRBV18 | once | TGTGCCAGCTCACAGGGACAGGGGTATTCACCCCTCCACTTT | CASSQGQGYSPLHF
TRBJ1-5 | TRBD1 | 14 | TRBV27 | - | TGTGCCAGCAGTTCCCAACAGGGGCTTCAGCCCCAGCATTTT | CASSSQQGLQPQHF
TRBJ2-7 | - | 16 | TRBV7-2 | - | TGTGCCAGCAGCCCGGGGGGCGGGACGACCTCCTACGAGCAGTACTTC | CASSPGGGTTSYEQYF
TRBJ1-6 | - | 12 | TRBV4-3 | - | TGCGCCAGCAGCTCAGGGCGCTCACCCCTCCACTTT | CASSSGRSPLHF
TRBJ1-6 | - | 14 | TRBV18 | - | TGTGCCAGCTCACCGGCGGATATTAATTCACCCCTCCACTTT | CASSPADINSPLHF
TRBJ1-2 | - | 14 | TRBV7-2 | - | TGTGCCAGCAGCTTTGTCCAGTCTAACTATGGCTACACCTTC | CASSFVQSNYGYTF
TRBJ2-3 | - | 14 | TRBV19 | once | TGTGCCAGTAGTCGTCAACTCCGAGCAGATACGCAGTATTTT | CASSRQLRADTQYF
TRBJ1-2 | TRBD1 | 12 | TRBV2 | - | TGTGCCAGCACCGACAGGGACTATGGCTACACCTTC | CASTDRDYGYTF
TRBJ2-5 | TRBD1 | 16 | TRBV28 | - | TGTGCCAGCAGTCCCCCGGGACAGGGGGGCCAAGAGACCCAGTACTTC | CASSPPGQGGQETQYF
TRBJ1-2 | - | 15 | TRBV15 | - | TGTGCCACCAGCAGAGAAAGCCCTGACACGGAAGGCTACACCTTC | CATSRESPDTEGYTF
TRBJ2-5 | TRBD2 | 16 | TRBV7-8 | - | TGTGCCAGCAGCTTAGGAGTAGCGGGGGACTCAGAGACCCAGTACTTC | CASSLGVAGDSETQYF
TRBJ2-1 | TRBD2 | 14 | TRBV2 | - | TGTGCCAGCAGTCCGGGACTAGTCTCCAGTGAGCAGTTCTTC | CASSPGLVSSEQFF
TRBJ1-2 | - | 12 | TRBV2 | - | TGTGCCAGCAGTGGCCAGAACTATGGCTACACCTTC | CASSGQNYGYTF
TRBJ1-3 | - | 11 | TRBV10-3 | - | TGTGCCATCGGGGGCGGAAACACCATATATTTT | CAIGGGNTIYF
TRBJ2-7 | TRBD1 | 14 | TRBV7-2 | - | TGTGCCAGCAGCCCAACCCAGGGGGCAGGCGAGCAGTACTTC | CASSPTQGAGEQYF
TRBJ2-7 | - | 14 | TRBV27 | - | TGTGCCAGCAGTTTTAGAGGAGGCCTGTACGAGCAGTACTTC | CASSFRGGLYEQYF
TRBJ1-3 | TRBD1 | 15 | TRBV5-6 | large | TGTGCCAGCAGCTACGGACAGGGTTTTGGAAACACCATATATTTT | CASSYGQGFGNTIYF
TRBJ1-1 | - | 14 | TRBV21-1 | - | TGTGCCAGCAGCCCCTGGGACAGGTACACTGAAGCTTTCTTT | CASSPWDRYTEAFF